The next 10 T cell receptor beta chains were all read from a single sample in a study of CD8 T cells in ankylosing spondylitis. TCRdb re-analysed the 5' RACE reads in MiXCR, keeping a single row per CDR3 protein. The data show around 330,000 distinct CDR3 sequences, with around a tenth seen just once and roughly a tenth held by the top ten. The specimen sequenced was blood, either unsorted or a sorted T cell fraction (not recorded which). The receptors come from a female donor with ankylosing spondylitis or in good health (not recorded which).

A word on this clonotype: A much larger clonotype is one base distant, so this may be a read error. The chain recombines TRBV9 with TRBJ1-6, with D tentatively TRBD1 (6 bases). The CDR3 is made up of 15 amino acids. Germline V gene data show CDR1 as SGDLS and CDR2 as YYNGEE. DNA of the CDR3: TGTGCCTGCAGCGGAGGGGACAACTATAATTCACCCCTCCACTTT. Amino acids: CACSGGDNYNSPLHF. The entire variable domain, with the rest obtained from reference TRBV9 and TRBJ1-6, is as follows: DSGVTQTPKHLITATGQRVTLRCSPRSGDLSVYWYQQSLDQGLQFLIQYYNGEERAKGNILERFSAQQFPDLHSELNLSSLELGDSALYFCACSGGDNYNSPLHFGNGTRLTVT.

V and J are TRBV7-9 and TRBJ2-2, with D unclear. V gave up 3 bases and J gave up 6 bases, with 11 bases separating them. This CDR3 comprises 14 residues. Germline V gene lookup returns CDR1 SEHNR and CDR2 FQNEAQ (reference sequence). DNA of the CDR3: TGTGCCAGCAGCTTGCTCACCACTGCCGGGGAGCTGTTTTTT. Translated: CASSLLTTAGELFF.

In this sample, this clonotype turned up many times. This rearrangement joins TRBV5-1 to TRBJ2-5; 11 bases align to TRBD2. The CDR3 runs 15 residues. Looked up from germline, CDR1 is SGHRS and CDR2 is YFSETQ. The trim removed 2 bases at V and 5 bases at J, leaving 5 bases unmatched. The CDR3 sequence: CASSFTSGGSETQYF. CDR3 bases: TGCGCCAGCAGCTTCACTAGCGGGGGAAGTGAGACCCAGTACTTC.

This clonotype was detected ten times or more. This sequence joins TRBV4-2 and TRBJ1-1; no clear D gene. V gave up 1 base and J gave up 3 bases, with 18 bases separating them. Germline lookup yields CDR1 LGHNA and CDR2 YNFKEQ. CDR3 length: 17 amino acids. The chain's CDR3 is CASSQVVGAEGDTEAFF. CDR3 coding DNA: TGTGCCAGCAGCCAAGTGGTAGGTGCGGAGGGCGACACTGAAGCTTTCTTT.

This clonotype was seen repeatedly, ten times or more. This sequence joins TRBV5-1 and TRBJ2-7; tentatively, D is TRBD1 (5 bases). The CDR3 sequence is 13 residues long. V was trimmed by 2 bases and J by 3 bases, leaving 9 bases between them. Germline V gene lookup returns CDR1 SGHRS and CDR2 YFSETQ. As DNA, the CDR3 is TGCGCCAGCAGCTTCGACAGTATCTACGAGCAGTACTTC. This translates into CASSFDSIYEQYF. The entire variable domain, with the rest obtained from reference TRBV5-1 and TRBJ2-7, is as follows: KAGVTQTPRYLIKTRGQQVTLSCSPISGHRSVSWYQQTPGQGLQFLFEYFSETQRNKGNFPGRFSGRQFSNSRSEMNVSTLELGDSALYLCASSFDSIYEQYFGPGTRLTVT.

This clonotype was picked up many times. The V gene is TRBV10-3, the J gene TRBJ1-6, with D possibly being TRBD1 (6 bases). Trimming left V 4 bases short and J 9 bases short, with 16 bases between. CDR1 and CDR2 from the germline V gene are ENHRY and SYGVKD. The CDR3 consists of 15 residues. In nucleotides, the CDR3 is TGTGCCATCAGTGCCTCACAGGGACTCTCTTCACCCCTCCACTTT. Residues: CAISASQGLSSPLHF.

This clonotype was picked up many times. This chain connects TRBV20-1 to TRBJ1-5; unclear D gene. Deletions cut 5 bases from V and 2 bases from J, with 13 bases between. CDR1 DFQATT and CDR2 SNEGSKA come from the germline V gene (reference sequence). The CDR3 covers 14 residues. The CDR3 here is CSAGPAIGNQPQHF. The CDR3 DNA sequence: TGCAGTGCTGGGCCGGCCATAGGCAATCAGCCCCAGCATTTT.

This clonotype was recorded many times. The DNA of the CDR3 is TGCAGTGCTAGAGATTGGAGAGGGGGAATGAACACTGAAGCTTTCTTT. Its protein product is CSARDWRGGMNTEAFF. This chain uses TRBV20-1 with TRBJ1-1, with TRBD1 as a possible D gene (6 bases). Looked up from germline, CDR1 is DFQATT and CDR2 is SNEGSKA (reference sequence). The V end lost 0 bases, the J end lost 0 bases, and 14 bases lay between the germline ends. CDR3 length equals 16 residues.

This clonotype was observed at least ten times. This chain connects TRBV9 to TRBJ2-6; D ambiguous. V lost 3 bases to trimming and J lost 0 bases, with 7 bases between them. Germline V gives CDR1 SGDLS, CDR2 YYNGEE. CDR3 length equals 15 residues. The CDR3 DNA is TGTGCCAGCAGCGCAGGAAACTCTGGGGCCAACGTCCTGACTTTC. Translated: CASSAGNSGANVLTF.

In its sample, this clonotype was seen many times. The CDR3 DNA follows: TGCAGTGCTAGAAGGTTGCAGATCCAAGAGACCCAGTACTTC. Encoded protein: CSARRLQIQETQYF. V usage is TRBV20-1 and J usage is TRBJ2-5; D unresolved. The CDR3 is made up of 14 amino acids. V was clipped by 2 bases and J by 1 base, with 11 bases between them. Per germline, CDR1 DFQATT and CDR2 SNEGSKA (reference sequence).